Below are 23 T cell receptor beta chains sequenced from a single sample in a study of T-cell memory formation after mild COVID-19. Each CDR3 protein gets one entry after TCRdb re-called the 5' RACE reads with MiXCR. The sample has about 140,000 distinct CDR3 sequences, around 25% seen once. Sequenced input: PBMCs or a T cell subset sorted from them (not recorded which). All receptors derive from an adult woman who had mild COVID-19 (a few samples of this study predate the infection). Cell type and time point are not known.

This clonotype has a handful of counts. This rearrangement joins TRBV10-2 to TRBJ2-2, with TRBD2 identical over 7 bases. The CDR3 runs 12 residues. Trimming at V came to 7 bases and at J to 8 bases, leaving 4 bases not matched to a gene. Germline-derived CDR1 and CDR2 are WSHSY and SAAADI. CDR3 sequence: CASNQAGGELFF. DNA of the CDR3: TGCGCCAGCAATCAAGCGGGAGGGGAGCTGTTTTTT.

V usage is TRBV5-1 and J usage is TRBJ1-1, with D unclear. V was cut by 3 bases and J by 3 bases, with 6 bases left in between. Germline V gene data show CDR1 as SGHRS and CDR2 as YFSETQ. This CDR3 region has 12 residues. CDR3 DNA sequence: TGCGCCAGCAGCTCTCGAGACACTGAAGCTTTCTTT. The encoded protein is CASSSRDTEAFF.

This clonotype has more than one count but fewer than ten. The J gene is TRBJ1-2, the V gene TRBV20-1; D not resolved. Germline V gene data show CDR1 as DFQATT and CDR2 as SNEGSKA (reference sequence). The CDR3 consists of 10 residues. Between the trimmed V and J ends, which lost 6 bases and 8 bases, there was a span of 10 bases. CDR3 coding DNA: TGCAGTGCCCACCCTTACGGCTACACCTTC. Encoded protein: CSAHPYGYTF.

This clonotype was seen more than once but under ten times. This sequence joins TRBV6-5 and TRBJ2-3; TRBD2 matches at 11 bases. The CDR3 is made up of 16 amino acids. The germline V gene encodes CDR1 MNHEY and CDR2 SVGAGI. J lost 2 bases, V lost 6 bases, and 7 bases had no gene match. The CDR3 reads CASRFTSGGPTDTQYF. The CDR3, as DNA: TGTGCCAGCAGGTTCACTAGCGGGGGCCCCACAGATACGCAGTATTTT.

This clonotype showed up just a few times. V gene TRBV20-1 combines with J gene TRBJ1-2; unclear D gene. Trimming took 3 bases from V and 1 from J, leaving 9 bases between them. The V gene's germline CDR1 is DFQATT and CDR2 SNEGSKA (reference sequence). CDR3 size: 13 residues. CDR3 nucleotide sequence: TGCAGTGCTAGTAGGAGGGATAACTATGGCTACACCTTC. This gives the protein CSASRRDNYGYTF.

This chain uses TRBV6-6 with TRBJ2-7; TRBD1 matches 10 bases. This CDR3 comprises 15 residues. The germline gives CDR1 MNHNY, CDR2 SVGAGI (reference sequence). J gave up 5 bases and V 8 bases, and 12 bases lay outside the gene matches. The CDR3 region is CASAHSRDRGDEQYF. The CDR3, as DNA: TGTGCCAGCGCGCATTCCCGGGACAGGGGTGACGAGCAGTACTTC.

The sample holds a few counts of this clonotype. The gene calls are TRBV29-1 and TRBJ2-4; weak D call: TRBD1 (6 bases). The CDR3 length is 13 residues. Germline V lookup: CDR1 SQVTM, CDR2 ANQGSEA. The V end lost 7 bases, the J end lost 6 bases, and 16 bases lay between the germline ends. The CDR3 DNA sequence: TGCAGCGCCTTACACCGGGACACAAACATTCAGTACTTC. It encodes CSALHRDTNIQYF.

The V and J genes are TRBV5-1 and TRBJ1-2, with unresolved D. The CDR3 is made up of 15 amino acids. Germline V gene sequence: CDR1 SGHRS, CDR2 YFSETQ. V dropped 4 bases and J dropped 6 bases, with 19 bases sitting between them. CDR3 DNA: TGCGCCAGCAGCCTGCGCCTAGATAACGGGGATGGCTACACCTTC. Translating gives CASSLRLDNGDGYTF.

The chain carries TRBV10-3 and TRBJ2-5; 9 positions agree with TRBD2. Per germline, CDR1 ENHRY and CDR2 SYGVKD. This CDR3 is 17 amino acids long. V was pared by 1 base and J by 5 bases, with 11 bases of the junction left unmatched. CDR3 protein: CAISELVAGVGSETQYF. In DNA form, the CDR3 reads TGTGCCATCAGTGAGTTGGTAGCGGGAGTGGGGTCGGAGACCCAGTACTTC.

The J gene is TRBJ2-7, the V gene TRBV27, with D possibly being TRBD2 (6 bases). Trimming removed 5 bases from V and 3 bases from J, with 17 bases in between. Germline CDR1 reads MNHEY; CDR2 reads SMNVEV (reference sequence). The CDR3 has 15 amino acids. The CDR3 DNA sequence: TGTGCCAGCAGTCCATTTGGCCGGGGGTTCTACGAGCAGTACTTC. Protein sequence: CASSPFGRGFYEQYF.

V is TRBV4-3 and J is TRBJ2-1; 10 bases fit TRBD2. Trimming took 1 base from V and 2 from J; bases not matched to a gene: 11. This CDR3 is built from 19 residues. The germline V gene encodes CDR1 LGHNA and CDR2 YSLEER. CDR3 nucleotides: TGCGCCAGCAGCCAAGGCAACCCTTCTAGCGGGAGCCCCTACAATGAGCAGTTCTTC. This translates into CASSQGNPSSGSPYNEQFF.

This chain joins TRBV6-6 and TRBJ2-7; D is undetermined. The V and J ends lost 10 bases and 4 bases respectively, with 8 bases between them. CDR1 and CDR2 from the germline V gene are MNHNY and SVGAGI (reference sequence). The CDR3 has 10 residues. As DNA, the CDR3 is TGTGCCACAAAGGAGTACGAGCAGTACTTC. Protein product: CATKEYEQYF.

This clonotype was recorded a few times. This rearrangement joins TRBV7-9 to TRBJ1-1; TRBD1 is a possible D gene (6 bases). CDR1 and CDR2 (germline): SEHNR, FQNEAQ (reference sequence). Trimming pared 5 bases from V and 1 base from J, leaving 17 bases between. This CDR3 comprises 16 residues. CDR3 nucleotides: TGTGCCAGCAGCCTAGAGGGGGAAATTACGAACACTGAAGCTTTCTTT. Translation: CASSLEGEITNTEAFF.

This clonotype was seen a few times. This rearrangement joins TRBV7-9 to TRBJ2-7, with D possibly TRBD2 on 5 matching bases. The CDR3 runs to 16 residues. V was shortened by 5 bases and J by 0 bases, with 17 bases between the two germline ends. CDR1 is SEHNR and CDR2 is FQNEAQ in the germline V gene (reference sequence). This CDR3 is CASSAPLGERSYEQYF. CDR3 coding DNA: TGTGCCAGCAGCGCACCCCTCGGGGAACGCTCCTACGAGCAGTACTTC.

The chain employs TRBV4-1 and TRBJ2-7, with 11 bases that match TRBD2. The V and J ends lost 1 base and 5 bases, in that order; junction bases with no gene match: 7. The length of the CDR3 is 16 residues. The germline V gene has CDR1 MGHRA and CDR2 YSYEKL. The CDR3, as DNA: TGCGCCAGCAGCCAAGGTCCTAGCGGGGGGTGGGACGAGCAGTACTTC. Its protein is CASSQGPSGGWDEQYF.

This clonotype turned up a few times. V gene TRBV4-2 combines with J gene TRBJ2-5, with D perhaps TRBD2 (7 bases). Germline CDR1 reads LGHNA; CDR2 reads YNFKEQ. The CDR3 extends over 20 amino acids. Deletions cut 0 bases from V and 5 bases from J, with 28 bases between. The CDR3 DNA follows: TGTGCCAGCAGCCAAGATTGGGGGGCGGGAGCCAGAGTGGTAGGGGAGACCCAGTACTTC. It yields the protein CASSQDWGAGARVVGETQYF.

This sequence joins TRBV4-1 and TRBJ2-1, with a weak D call TRBD2 (5 bases). V was pared by 1 base and J by 7 bases, with 11 bases between. CDR1 MGHRA and CDR2 YSYEKL come from the germline V gene. This CDR3 region has 14 residues. The CDR3 sequence is CASSQALAGNEQFF. The CDR3 region has the DNA TGCGCCAGCAGCCAAGCCCTAGCCGGGAATGAGCAGTTCTTC.

In this sample, this clonotype turned up a few times. The chain joins TRBV12-3 or TRBV12-4 to TRBJ2-5; the match to TRBD2 covers 12 bases. The J segment lost 5 bases and the V segment lost 5 bases, leaving 9 bases of the junction unmatched. The length of the CDR3 is 16 residues. CDR3 sequence: CASSPSGGAFLETQYF. CDR3 coding DNA: TGTGCCAGCAGTCCTAGCGGGGGGGCTTTCTTGGAGACCCAGTACTTC.

This clonotype has a handful of counts. The chain has TRBV25-1 and TRBJ1-2; D possibly corresponds to TRBD1 (6 bases). The V end lost 2 bases, the J end lost 6 bases, and 22 bases lay between the germline ends. The CDR3 extends over 17 amino acids. Germline lookup yields CDR1 MGHDK and CDR2 SYGVNS. CDR3 loop: CASSEQQGWDPSDGYTF. In DNA, the CDR3 is TGTGCCAGCAGTGAACAACAGGGATGGGATCCTTCGGATGGCTACACCTTC.

The genes are TRBV4-3 and TRBJ2-3; 13 positions agree with TRBD2. V lost 1 base to trimming and J lost 5 bases; unmatched junction nucleotides: 0. The CDR3 is made up of 15 amino acids. CDR1 LGHNA and CDR2 YSLEER come from the germline V gene. The CDR3 region is CASSQGLAGGDTQYF. The CDR3 DNA reads TGCGCCAGCAGCCAAGGACTAGCGGGAGGAGATACGCAGTATTTT.

This chain joins TRBV28 and TRBJ2-1; D gene ambiguous. The CDR3 extends over 10 amino acids. Germline CDR1 MDHEN, CDR2 SYDVKM. V lost 7 bases and J lost 6, with 4 bases in between. CDR3 region: CASKANEQFF. The DNA for the CDR3 is TGTGCCAGCAAGGCCAATGAGCAGTTCTTC.

This clonotype was seen a few times. The gene calls are TRBV7-8 and TRBJ2-5; 9 bases agree with TRBD1. Germline assignment: CDR1 SGHVS and CDR2 FQNEAQ. The CDR3 is 13 amino acids. Germline trimming cut 3 bases from V and 4 bases from J; bases unmatched to any gene: 0. The CDR3 spells CASSLDRGETQYF. Written as DNA, the CDR3 is TGTGCCAGCAGCTTGGACAGGGGAGAGACCCAGTACTTC.

V and J are TRBV23-1 and TRBJ2-1; D is uncertain. TRBV23-1 is treated as an ORF (open reading frame) with a function not yet certain. The germline V and J ends were trimmed by 7 bases and 4 bases, with 8 bases remaining between them. This CDR3 has 12 residues. This chain's CDR3 is CASNPRYNEQFF. CDR3 coding DNA: TGCGCCAGCAATCCAAGGTACAATGAGCAGTTCTTC.